Listed below are T cell receptor beta chains from one sample, sequenced in a study of untreated major depressive disorder. Assay used: immunoSEQ multiplex PCR; TCRdb lists only in-frame clones, some missing. The table records about 25,000 clones, around 90% of them present only once. Sequencing was carried out using CD4+ T cells from PBMCs. These receptors were taken from a woman younger than 45 with major depressive disorder. Both conserved end residues are part of each CDR3. The D gene is left open where the match is weak. Where a row states a size, it is once, few, many or the class of an expanded clone; other rows omit it.

abundance: once
j_gene: TRBJ1-2
d_gene: -
v_gene: TRBV2
CDR3nt: TGTGCCAGCAGTGAAATGGCCGGCTATGGCTACACCTTC
CDR3aa: CASSEMAGYGYTF

abundance: -
j_gene: TRBJ2-5
d_gene: TRBD2
v_gene: TRBV6-1
CDR3nt: TGTGCCAGCAGTGAAATACTAGCGGGGGGAAAAGAGACCCAGTACTTC
CDR3aa: CASSEILAGGKETQYF

abundance: -
j_gene: TRBJ1-1
d_gene: -
v_gene: TRBV18
CDR3nt: TGTGCCAGCTCAAGTATTCCGGGGAGCAACACTGAAGCTTTCTTT
CDR3aa: CASSSIPGSNTEAFF

abundance: -
j_gene: TRBJ2-3
d_gene: -
v_gene: TRBV5-1
CDR3nt: TGCGCCAGCAGCCCCGGGACAGCCGGGGGGGTCACAGATACGCAGTATTTT
CDR3aa: CASSPGTAGGVTDTQYF

abundance: -
j_gene: TRBJ1-2
d_gene: -
v_gene: TRBV7-2
CDR3nt: TGTGCCAGCAGCTTAGCCGGACAGAACTATGGCTACACCTTC
CDR3aa: CASSLAGQNYGYTF

abundance: -
j_gene: TRBJ2-7
d_gene: -
v_gene: TRBV10-3
CDR3nt: TGTGCCAGTGCCGACATCTTACCGGGATTCTCCTACGAGCAGTACTTC
CDR3aa: CASADILPGFSYEQYF

abundance: once
j_gene: TRBJ1-4
d_gene: TRBD1
v_gene: TRBV28
CDR3nt: TGTGCCAGCAGTTCTTCCGGGACAGGTCATGAAAAACTGTTTTTT
CDR3aa: CASSSSGTGHEKLFF

abundance: -
j_gene: TRBJ2-7
d_gene: TRBD2
v_gene: TRBV4-1
CDR3nt: TGCGCCAGCAGCCAAGATAAAGCGGGAGTAGGGAACTCTTACGAGCAGTACTTC
CDR3aa: CASSQDKAGVGNSYEQYF

abundance: few
j_gene: TRBJ1-1
d_gene: TRBD1
v_gene: TRBV6-1
CDR3nt: TGTGCCAGCAGTCGGGACAGGAAGAACACTGAAGCTTTCTTT
CDR3aa: CASSRDRKNTEAFF

abundance: -
j_gene: TRBJ2-1
d_gene: TRBD2
v_gene: TRBV11-3
CDR3nt: TGTGCCAGCAGCTTAGGTTCTTGGCTAGCGGGAGTGAGCTCCTACAATGAGCAGTTCTTC
CDR3aa: CASSLGSWLAGVSSYNEQFF

abundance: -
j_gene: TRBJ1-6
d_gene: -
v_gene: TRBV7-2
CDR3nt: TGTGCCAGCGGCCAGTATAATTCACCCCTCCACTTT
CDR3aa: CASGQYNSPLHF

abundance: -
j_gene: TRBJ1-2
d_gene: TRBD1
v_gene: TRBV5-1
CDR3nt: TGCGCCAGCAGCTTGGAAGGACAGGGGAACTATGGCTACACCTTC
CDR3aa: CASSLEGQGNYGYTF

abundance: -
j_gene: TRBJ2-5
d_gene: -
v_gene: TRBV28
CDR3nt: TGTGCCAGCACCCAAGCCCCCCTCCAAGAGACCCAGTACTTC
CDR3aa: CASTQAPLQETQYF

abundance: once
j_gene: TRBJ1-6
d_gene: -
v_gene: TRBV5-4
CDR3nt: TGTGCCAGCAGCGAAGGTAGACAGAATTCACCCCTCCACTTT
CDR3aa: CASSEGRQNSPLHF

abundance: -
j_gene: TRBJ2-3
d_gene: -
v_gene: TRBV5-1
CDR3nt: TGCGCCAGCAGCTTGGCCGCAGCCACAAACCCAGATACGCAGTATTTT
CDR3aa: CASSLAAATNPDTQYF

abundance: few
j_gene: TRBJ2-6
d_gene: TRBD1
v_gene: TRBV4-2
CDR3nt: TGTGCCAGCAGCCAAGTAGGGGGCGCGGTAGGGGCCAACGTCCTGACTTTC
CDR3aa: CASSQVGGAVGANVLTF

abundance: -
j_gene: TRBJ2-1
d_gene: TRBD2
v_gene: TRBV13
CDR3nt: TGTGCCAGCAGCCCTCCTCTACCGGGACTAGCGGGAGCCTACAATGAGCAGTTCTTC
CDR3aa: CASSPPLPGLAGAYNEQFF

abundance: -
j_gene: TRBJ2-7
d_gene: TRBD1
v_gene: TRBV5-1
CDR3nt: TGCGCCAGCACCGCGGACAGGCCAAACCTGGAGCAGTACTTC
CDR3aa: CASTADRPNLEQYF

abundance: -
j_gene: TRBJ2-5
d_gene: -
v_gene: TRBV7-2
CDR3nt: TGTGCCAGCTCTTCCCAAAAAGAGACCCAGTACTTC
CDR3aa: CASSSQKETQYF

abundance: -
j_gene: TRBJ2-7
d_gene: -
v_gene: TRBV6-6
CDR3nt: TGTGCCAGCCGAAATGAGGGCTCCTACGAGCAGTACTTC
CDR3aa: CASRNEGSYEQYF

abundance: -
j_gene: TRBJ2-1
d_gene: -
v_gene: TRBV6-5
CDR3nt: TGTGCCAGCAGTTACTCAGGACGCGGGACCGGGAATGAGCAGTTCTTC
CDR3aa: CASSYSGRGTGNEQFF

abundance: -
j_gene: TRBJ2-5
d_gene: TRBD1
v_gene: TRBV18
CDR3nt: TGTGCCAGCTCGCCATCAGGGGGCCTACAAGAGACCCAGTACTTC
CDR3aa: CASSPSGGLQETQYF

abundance: -
j_gene: TRBJ1-6
d_gene: -
v_gene: TRBV20-1
CDR3nt: TGCAGTGCTAGGGACGTTGGGCCCCTCCACTTT
CDR3aa: CSARDVGPLHF

abundance: -
j_gene: TRBJ1-1
d_gene: -
v_gene: TRBV5-4
CDR3nt: TGTGCCAGCAGCTATTTGGTAGGAACTGAAGCTTTCTTT
CDR3aa: CASSYLVGTEAFF

abundance: -
j_gene: TRBJ2-1
d_gene: -
v_gene: TRBV6-1
CDR3nt: TGTGCCAGCAGCTTACAGGGATGGGGATACAATGAGCAGTTCTTC
CDR3aa: CASSLQGWGYNEQFF

abundance: -
j_gene: TRBJ2-2
d_gene: TRBD1
v_gene: TRBV11-3
CDR3nt: TGTGCCAGCAGCCGCCGGGACAGCTTCCCCGGGGAGCTGTTTTTT
CDR3aa: CASSRRDSFPGELFF

abundance: -
j_gene: TRBJ1-1
d_gene: -
v_gene: TRBV7-9
CDR3nt: TGTGCCAGCAGCTTGCAAGTTATCTCTGAAGCTTTCTTT
CDR3aa: CASSLQVISEAFF

abundance: -
j_gene: TRBJ1-1
d_gene: TRBD1
v_gene: TRBV5-8
CDR3nt: TGTGCCAGCAGCTTAGACCTCAGGGGGACTGAAGCTTTCTTT
CDR3aa: CASSLDLRGTEAFF

abundance: -
j_gene: TRBJ1-1
d_gene: -
v_gene: TRBV5-4
CDR3nt: TGTGCCAGCAGCTTGGCCCCTGCAGGGAGCGCTGAAGCTTTCTTT
CDR3aa: CASSLAPAGSAEAFF

abundance: -
j_gene: TRBJ1-2
d_gene: TRBD1
v_gene: TRBV29-1
CDR3nt: TGCAGCGCCAGAATGACAGGGAACTATGGCTACACCTTC
CDR3aa: CSARMTGNYGYTF

abundance: -
j_gene: TRBJ2-6
d_gene: -
v_gene: TRBV4-2
CDR3nt: TGTGCCAGCAGCCGACCCGACAGCCGTTCTGGGGCCAACGTCCTGACTTTC
CDR3aa: CASSRPDSRSGANVLTF

abundance: -
j_gene: TRBJ1-1
d_gene: -
v_gene: TRBV9
CDR3nt: TGTGCCAGCAGCGTAAGGCCGAACACTGAAGCTTTCTTT
CDR3aa: CASSVRPNTEAFF

abundance: -
j_gene: TRBJ1-4
d_gene: -
v_gene: TRBV13
CDR3nt: TGTGCCAGCAGCCTTGTGCCCCATCAGGGCCCCACTAATGAAAAACTGTTTTTT
CDR3aa: CASSLVPHQGPTNEKLFF

abundance: -
j_gene: TRBJ1-2
d_gene: -
v_gene: TRBV7-2
CDR3nt: TGTGCCAGCAGCTTAGGGGGGATTAGCGGTGGGGCCGACACCTTC
CDR3aa: CASSLGGISGGADTF

abundance: once
j_gene: TRBJ2-4
d_gene: TRBD2
v_gene: TRBV2
CDR3nt: TGTGCCAGCAGCAAGACTAGCGTCACTAAAAACATTCAGTACTTC
CDR3aa: CASSKTSVTKNIQYF

abundance: -
j_gene: TRBJ2-3
d_gene: -
v_gene: TRBV28
CDR3nt: TGTGCCAGCAGTGAACCCTCCACAGATACGCAGTATTTT
CDR3aa: CASSEPSTDTQYF

abundance: once
j_gene: TRBJ1-1
d_gene: -
v_gene: TRBV29-1
CDR3nt: TGCAGCGTTGACGGGGAAGCTTTCTTT
CDR3aa: CSVDGEAFF

abundance: -
j_gene: TRBJ1-2
d_gene: -
v_gene: TRBV5-1
CDR3nt: TGCGCCAGCAGCATTGCAGGGATTAACTATGGCTACACCTTC
CDR3aa: CASSIAGINYGYTF

abundance: -
j_gene: TRBJ2-2
d_gene: -
v_gene: TRBV5-6
CDR3nt: TGTGCCAGCAGTTCCGTCGGTGTCGGGGAGCTGTTTTTT
CDR3aa: CASSSVGVGELFF

abundance: -
j_gene: TRBJ1-3
d_gene: -
v_gene: TRBV13
CDR3nt: TGTGCCAGCAGCATAGGAAACACCATATATTTT
CDR3aa: CASSIGNTIYF

abundance: -
j_gene: TRBJ1-5
d_gene: -
v_gene: TRBV15
CDR3nt: TGTGCCACCAGCAGAGATTACCCAGTTCAGCCCCAGCATTTT
CDR3aa: CATSRDYPVQPQHF

abundance: -
j_gene: TRBJ1-6
d_gene: TRBD1
v_gene: TRBV27
CDR3nt: TGTGCCAGCAGACCTTATGGGGACAGGGGTAATTCACCCCTCCACTTT
CDR3aa: CASRPYGDRGNSPLHF

abundance: -
j_gene: TRBJ2-1
d_gene: -
v_gene: TRBV27
CDR3nt: TGTGCCAGCAGTTTTAGACCCACTCGCTACAATGAGCAGTTCTTC
CDR3aa: CASSFRPTRYNEQFF

abundance: -
j_gene: TRBJ1-5
d_gene: TRBD1
v_gene: TRBV15
CDR3nt: TGTGCCACCAGCAGAGACAGGGGGAGCAATCAGCCCCAGCATTTT
CDR3aa: CATSRDRGSNQPQHF

abundance: -
j_gene: TRBJ2-7
d_gene: TRBD2
v_gene: TRBV10-3
CDR3nt: TGTGCCATCAGTGGTAGCGGGAGCGGGTACGAGCAGTACTTC
CDR3aa: CAISGSGSGYEQYF